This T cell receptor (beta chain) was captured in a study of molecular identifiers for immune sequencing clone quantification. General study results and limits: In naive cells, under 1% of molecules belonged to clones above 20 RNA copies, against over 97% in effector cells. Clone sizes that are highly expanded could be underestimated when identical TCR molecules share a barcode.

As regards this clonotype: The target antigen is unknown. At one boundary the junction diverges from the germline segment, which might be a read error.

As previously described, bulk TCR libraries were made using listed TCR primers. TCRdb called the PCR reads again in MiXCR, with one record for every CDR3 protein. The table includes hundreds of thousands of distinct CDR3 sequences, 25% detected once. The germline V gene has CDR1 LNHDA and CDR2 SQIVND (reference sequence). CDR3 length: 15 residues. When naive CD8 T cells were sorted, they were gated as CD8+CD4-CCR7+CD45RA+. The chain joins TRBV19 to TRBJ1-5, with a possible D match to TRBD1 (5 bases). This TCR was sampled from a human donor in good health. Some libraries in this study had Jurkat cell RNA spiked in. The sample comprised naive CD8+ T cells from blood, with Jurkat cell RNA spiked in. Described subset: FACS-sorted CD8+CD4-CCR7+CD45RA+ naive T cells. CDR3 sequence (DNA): TGTGCCAGTAGTATGGGTAGGGGATGGAATCAACCCCTGCATTTT. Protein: CASSMGRGWNQPLHF.